The present entry profiles one T cell receptor (beta chain) with its context. This clone's antigen is unknown. No clone much larger than this one lies a single base away; base qualities are absent. To prepare the library, 5' RACE was applied. Sequencing was performed on an Illumina HiSeq 2500. A second PCR of about 6 to 12 cycles was run with a J-beta primer mix and a sample-barcoded 5' primer. A template-switch 5' adaptor carrying 12 random nucleotides introduced a unique molecular identifier onto each TCR beta cDNA molecule. Each sample yielded at least 3 million CDR3-containing paired-end reads. First-strand cDNA was synthesized from all RNA with the Mint cDNA synthesis kit, primed by a TRBC-specific oligonucleotide. After uracil-DNA glycosylase treatment, a first 18-cycle PCR used universal primers M1SS and BC2_uni_R on all cDNA. Regarding the original processing steps: Normalization of each sample was performed by random selection of 1 million high-quality reads, each carrying a distinct molecular identifier. Reads with shared molecular identifiers were discarded instead of being binned into consensus sequences. MiTCR, set to a Q25 quality threshold and the strictest error-elimination algorithm, was used for CDR3 identification, clonotype clustering and error correction. A nonparametric unseen species model with Euler transformation was used to estimate a lower bound on total TCR beta diversity. The public reads were quality trimmed at Q25 with fastp and then assembled into clones with MiXCR by TCRdb, keeping productive beta chains. Each CDR3 protein appears once, grouped with its most common genes and DNA. TCRdb, not the authors, supplied the V and J calls. This sample is represented by under 950,000 distinct CDR3 sequences; 22% of them were singletons. Together, the top ten hold 22% of the sample.

Systemically healthy Caucasian individuals from Russia, over 30 in total and aged about 6 to 100 years, were included as donors. Around 9.9 milliliters of peripheral blood were collected from each donor into EDTA-treated Vacutainer tubes. Ficoll-Paque density-gradient centrifugation was used to isolate PBMCs, with at least 6.5 million obtained per sample. Total RNA was extracted from PBMCs with Trizol reagent, with at least 6 micrograms obtained per sample. Naive CD45RAhigh/CD27high T cell percentages were measured by flow cytometry on a PBMC aliquot from every donor. The data were taken from a study of blood T cells in healthy people across ages (dated by TCRdb to 2013 to 2016). Looking at the study overall: In model experiments, template switching captured about one uniquely barcoded TCR beta cDNA molecule for every two T cells. Using deep sequencing normalized with unique cDNA molecular identifiers, the study measured how TCR beta repertoire diversity changes with age. The donors were divided into four age groups: young (average approximately 17 years), middle-aged (approximately 41), aged (around 67) and long-lived (more than 75). Donors of different ages were randomly distributed across sequencing lanes to avoid experimental bias. Using the same blood draw, the study looked at two additional independent replicas of 1 million unique cDNA reads for two donors, one aged 18 to 29 and the other aged 80 or older. Results the study describes overall, beyond this receptor: Compared with the aged group, the long-lived group had more naive CD4+ T cells, fewer expanded clones and increased TCR diversity, suggesting age selection. Observed TCR beta diversity per million T cells fell roughly linearly with age, and a significant reduction was already apparent by age roughly 40. There was a strong correlation between observed TCR beta diversity and the percentage of naive T cells measured by flow cytometry. Because profiling used bulk unsorted PBMCs, naive and antigen-experienced compartments could not be compared conclusively. Because the CMV infection status of the donors was unknown, age-related changes in expanded clonotypes may potentially have been confounded. Estimates of total diversity from one million sequenced T cells were regarded as lower bounds and underestimates.

CDR1 and CDR2 (SGHRS, YFSETQ) derive from the germline V gene. CDR3 length: 14 amino acids, cysteine to phenylalanine. CDR3 DNA is the only sequence kept; it has 42 bases, read in frame from the first base. Here V drops 7 bases and J drops 3 bases, and the junction holds 8 bases not matched to any gene. The clonotype comes from a man between 65 and 85 years old in good health. The receptor chain draws on TRBV5-1 and TRBJ2-3, with 7 middle bases fitting TRBD2. The material sequenced was blood. The sequenced DNA: TGCGCCAGCGGCGTGGCGGGAGTTACAGATACGCAGTATTTT. Translated, this is CASGVAGVTDTQYF.